Each of the 19 T cell receptor beta chains below was sequenced from the same sample in a study of shared clonotypes between healthy human individuals. TCRdb keeps only in-frame clones here, not all; method: immunoSEQ multiplex PCR. The sample has about 660,000 clones, around 72% seen once. What was sequenced was memory CD4+ T cells sorted from blood. The subset here: CD45RA-negative fraction. The receptors come from a woman aged 25 to 39 in good health.

The chain couples TRBV5-1 to TRBJ2-4, with TRBD1 matching 10 bases. CDR1 is SGHRS, CDR2 YFSETQ, per germline. The CDR3 is 16 residues long. Unmatched junction bases numbered 12, after V lost 5 bases and J lost 7 bases. The CDR3 DNA follows: TGCGCCAGCAGACTTCGTGGGACAGGGGAAACCAACATTCAGTACTTC. Protein sequence: CASRLRGTGETNIQYF.

The chain recombines TRBV6-1 with TRBJ2-7, with D possibly being TRBD2 (5 bases). The CDR3 consists of 15 residues. Germline lookup yields CDR1 MNHNS and CDR2 SASEGT. Between the trimmed V and J ends, which lost 6 bases and 1 base, there was a span of 16 bases. CDR3 sequence: CASRLTTISSYEQYF. DNA for the CDR3: TGTGCCAGCAGACTAACGACTATATCTTCCTACGAGCAGTACTTC.

This clone was observed a few times. The rearrangement uses TRBV2 and TRBJ2-5, with D maybe TRBD1 (6 bases). The DNA matches TRBJ2-7 better at its end, which makes the J call doubtful. The CDR3 is 13 amino acids. Germline loops: CDR1 SNHLY, CDR2 FYNNEI. The DNA of the CDR3 is TGTGCCAGCAGTGGGGACAACTCCTACGAGCAGTACTTC. Translation: CASSGDNSYEQYF.

The gene calls are TRBV28 and TRBJ1-4; 7 nucleotides match TRBD1. This CDR3 region has 15 residues. The germline CDR1 and CDR2 sequences are MDHEN and SYDVKM. After removal of 6 bases from V and 8 bases from J, the junction contained 12 bases not matched to a gene. The CDR3 DNA reads as TGTGCCAGCAGCCAAGAGACAGGGCGTCGGGAAAAACTGTTTTTT. Protein product: CASSQETGRREKLFF.

Only a few counts were recorded for this clone. This chain connects TRBV19 to TRBJ2-3; TRBD1 matches 11 bases. Germline V CDR1 and CDR2: LNHDA, SQIVND (reference sequence). V shed 0 bases, J shed 4 bases, and the junction held 6 bases outside the gene matches. The CDR3 sequence is 17 residues long. This chain's CDR3 is CASSIDPPGQGADTQYF. The CDR3 bases are TGTGCCAGTAGTATAGACCCCCCGGGACAGGGGGCAGATACGCAGTATTTT.

The chain combines TRBV18 with TRBJ1-5; D may be TRBD1 (6 bases). V was pared by 3 bases and J by 1 base, with 16 bases between. The CDR3 contains 17 residues. Germline V gene sequence: CDR1 KGHSH, CDR2 LQKENI. CDR3 sequence reads: CASSPRGGPGSNQPQHF. The CDR3 region has the DNA TGTGCCAGCTCACCCCGAGGGGGACCAGGCAGCAATCAGCCCCAGCATTTT.

The chain joins TRBV28 to TRBJ2-3; possibly TRBD1 for D (6 bases). CDR1 is MDHEN, CDR2 SYDVKM, per germline. Trimming removed 6 bases from V and 3 bases from J, with 16 bases in between. The CDR3 spans 15 residues. This chain's CDR3 is CASSRQGFITDTQYF. The CDR3 DNA reads as TGTGCCAGCAGCCGTCAGGGGTTTATTACAGATACGCAGTATTTT.

The chain couples TRBV7-3 to TRBJ2-3; D not resolved. The CDR3 is 14 residues long. Trimming pared 2 bases from V and 6 bases from J, leaving 12 bases between. Germline V gives CDR1 SGHTA, CDR2 FQGTGA. The CDR3 coding sequence is TGTGCCAGCAGCTTAGTGGGAACTGGGGATACGCAGTATTTT. Translated: CASSLVGTGDTQYF.

The chain carries TRBV7-2 and TRBJ2-1, with 10 bases identical to TRBD2. This CDR3 has 15 amino acids. Germline loops: CDR1 SGHTA, CDR2 FQGNSA. The V and J ends lost 1 base and 9 bases, in that order; junction bases with no gene match: 6. CDR3 nucleotide sequence: TGTGCCAGCAGCTTAGAAAGACTAGCGGGTGTTGAGCAGTTCTTC. This codes for CASSLERLAGVEQFF.

V and J are TRBV7-9 and TRBJ1-4; a weak D match, TRBD1 (5 bases). V lost 2 bases and J lost 1, with 11 bases in between. Germline V CDR1 and CDR2: SEHNR, FQNEAQ (reference sequence). CDR3 length: 16 residues. As DNA, the CDR3 is TGTGCCAGCAGCTTACCGCAGGGCGGAACTAATGAAAAACTGTTTTTT. Its translation is CASSLPQGGTNEKLFF. Combining the CDR3 with reference TRBV7-9 and TRBJ1-4 gives the whole variable domain DTGVSQNPRHKITKRGQNVTFRCDPISEHNRLYWYRQTLGQGPEFLTYFQNEAQLEKSRLLSDRFSAERPKGSFSTLEIQRTEQGDSAMYLCASSLPQGGTNEKLFFGSGTQLSVL.

The CDR3 sequence is CASSLDGNTQYF. Here the CDR3 DNA reads TGTGCCAGCAGCTTAGACGGTAATACGCAGTATTTT. This chain links TRBV11-3 with TRBJ2-3; D gene ambiguous. The germline V gene has CDR1 SGHNT and CDR2 YENEEA. With 0 bases removed from V and 7 bases from J, the gap between germline ends came to 5 bases. The CDR3 is 12 amino acids.

V is TRBV27 and J is TRBJ2-5; TRBD2 matches 7 bases. With 6 bases clipped from V and 5 bases from J, the junction kept 9 bases outside the gene matches. Germline CDR1 reads MNHEY; CDR2 reads SMNVEV (reference sequence). CDR3 length: 14 residues. The CDR3 is CASSPGGVRETQYF. DNA of the CDR3: TGTGCCAGCAGCCCGGGGGGAGTTAGGGAGACCCAGTACTTC.

The chain combines TRBV30 with TRBJ2-3; the match to TRBD1 covers 7 bases. This CDR3 has 17 amino acids. Germline V CDR1 and CDR2: GTSNPN, SVGIG (reference sequence). The V and J ends lost 3 bases and 1 base, in that order; junction bases with no gene match: 13. The CDR3 loop reads CAWRSRGSFLGTDTQYF. The CDR3 DNA follows: TGTGCCTGGAGAAGCAGGGGGTCGTTTCTGGGCACAGATACGCAGTATTTT.

This chain connects TRBV11-2 to TRBJ1-4; possibly TRBD1 for D (6 bases). This CDR3 has 17 residues. The V gene's germline CDR1 is SGHAT and CDR2 FQNNGV. V lost 5 bases and J lost 8, with 24 bases in between. This CDR3 is CASSKRPQTGNVEKLFF. The CDR3 DNA reads TGTGCCAGCAGCAAAAGGCCCCAGACAGGAAACGTGGAAAAACTGTTTTTT.

J is TRBJ1-5 and V is TRBV4-1; no clear D. CDR1 and CDR2 from the germline V gene are MGHRA and YSYEKL. CDR3 length equals 15 residues. Deletions cut 1 base from V and 4 bases from J, with 11 bases between. The DNA for the CDR3 is TGCGCCAGCAGCCAAGCTCTTGGCAGAAATCAGCCCCAGCATTTT. Translating gives CASSQALGRNQPQHF.

This chain links TRBV19 with TRBJ1-5; D is unresolved. CDR1 and CDR2 (germline): LNHDA, SQIVND (reference sequence). The CDR3 totals 16 residues. V was pared by 10 bases and J by 0 bases, with 19 bases between. Here the CDR3 reads CATSREQTYSNQPQHF. The CDR3 DNA reads TGTGCCACCTCGAGGGAACAGACCTATAGCAATCAGCCCCAGCATTTT.

This clone has a handful of counts. The chain joins TRBV19 to TRBJ2-3; TRBD2 matches at 7 bases. Trimming at V came to 5 bases and at J to 5 bases, leaving 13 bases not matched to a gene. The CDR3 sequence is 16 residues long. Germline V gene lookup returns CDR1 LNHDA and CDR2 SQIVND (reference sequence). CDR3 sequence: CASSVSRREGRDTQYF. CDR3 nucleotides: TGTGCCAGTAGTGTATCTAGGAGGGAGGGCCGAGATACGCAGTATTTT. Filled out from reference TRBV19 and TRBJ2-3, the complete variable domain reads DGGITQSPKYLFRKEGQNVTLSCEQNLNHDAMYWYRQDPGQGLRLIYYSQIVNDFQKGDIAEGYSVSREKKESFPLTVTSAQKNPTAFYLCASSVSRREGRDTQYFGPGTRLTVL.

This clone was counted only a few times. The chain has TRBV2 and TRBJ2-3; D perhaps matches TRBD1 (5 bases). The germline V gene encodes CDR1 SNHLY and CDR2 FYNNEI. The germline V and J ends were trimmed by 5 bases and 1 base, with 10 bases remaining between them. The CDR3 has 14 residues. The CDR3 reads CASSHAGRTDTQYF. The CDR3 DNA sequence: TGTGCCAGCAGTCACGCAGGGCGCACAGATACGCAGTATTTT. Filled out from reference TRBV2 and TRBJ2-3, the complete variable domain reads EPEVTQTPSHQVTQMGQEVILRCVPISNHLYFYWYRQILGQKVEFLVSFYNNEISEKSEIFDDQFSVERPDGSNFTLKIRSTKLEDSAMYFCASSHAGRTDTQYFGPGTRLTVL.

This clone was counted a single time. The gene calls are TRBV29-1 and TRBJ1-1; unclear D gene. V lost 7 bases to trimming and J lost 5 bases, with 20 bases between them. CDR1 and CDR2 from the germline V gene are SQVTM and ANQGSEA. This CDR3 contains 14 residues. The DNA for the CDR3 is TGCAGCGGACGAGGTGCCGGGGAGGCGACTGAAGCTTTCTTT. Protein sequence: CSGRGAGEATEAFF.